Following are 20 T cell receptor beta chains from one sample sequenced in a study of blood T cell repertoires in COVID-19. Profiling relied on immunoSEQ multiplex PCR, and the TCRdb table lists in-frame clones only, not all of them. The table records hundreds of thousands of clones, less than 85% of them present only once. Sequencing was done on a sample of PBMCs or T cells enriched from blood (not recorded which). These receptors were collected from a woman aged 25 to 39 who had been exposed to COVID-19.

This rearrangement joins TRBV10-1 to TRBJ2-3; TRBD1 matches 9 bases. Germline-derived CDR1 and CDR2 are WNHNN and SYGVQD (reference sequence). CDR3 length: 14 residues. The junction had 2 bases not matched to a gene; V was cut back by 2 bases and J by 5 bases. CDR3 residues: CASSEPGQGDTQYF. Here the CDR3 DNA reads TGCGCCAGCAGTGAGCCGGGACAGGGAGATACGCAGTATTTT.

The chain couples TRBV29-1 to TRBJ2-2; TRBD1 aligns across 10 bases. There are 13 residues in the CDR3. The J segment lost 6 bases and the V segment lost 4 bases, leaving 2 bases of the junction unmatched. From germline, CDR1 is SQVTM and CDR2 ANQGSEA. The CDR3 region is CSVGGTGAGELFF. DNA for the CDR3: TGCAGCGTTGGGGGGACAGGGGCCGGGGAGCTGTTTTTT.

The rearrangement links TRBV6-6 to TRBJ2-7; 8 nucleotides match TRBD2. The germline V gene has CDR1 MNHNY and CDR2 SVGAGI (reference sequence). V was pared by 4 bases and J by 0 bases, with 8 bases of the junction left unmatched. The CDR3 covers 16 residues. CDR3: CASSSPRAGVSYEQYF. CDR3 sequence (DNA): TGTGCCAGCAGTTCCCCGCGAGCGGGGGTCTCCTACGAGCAGTACTTC.

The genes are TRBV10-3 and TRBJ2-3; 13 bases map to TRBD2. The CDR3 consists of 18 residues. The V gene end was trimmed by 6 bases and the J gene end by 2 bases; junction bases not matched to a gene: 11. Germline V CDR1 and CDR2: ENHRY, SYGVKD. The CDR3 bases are TGTGCCATCAGACCAGGGTCGGGACTAGCGGGATACACAGATACGCAGTATTTT. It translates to CAIRPGSGLAGYTDTQYF.

This chain's CDR3 is CASSLRAGSNEKLFF. The CDR3 DNA follows: TGTGCCAGCAGTTTAAGGGCAGGGTCTAATGAAAAACTGTTTTTT. The chain links TRBV28 to TRBJ1-4; D might be TRBD1 (5 bases). The V and J ends lost 2 bases and 3 bases respectively, with 10 bases between them. The length of the CDR3 is 15 residues. Germline V gene sequence: CDR1 MDHEN, CDR2 SYDVKM.

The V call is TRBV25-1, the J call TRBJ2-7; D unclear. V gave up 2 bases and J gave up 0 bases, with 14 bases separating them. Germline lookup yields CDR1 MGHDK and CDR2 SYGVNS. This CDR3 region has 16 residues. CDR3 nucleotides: TGTGCCAGCAGTGAAGGGTACGGCCGGAGCTCCTACGAGCAGTACTTC. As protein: CASSEGYGRSSYEQYF.

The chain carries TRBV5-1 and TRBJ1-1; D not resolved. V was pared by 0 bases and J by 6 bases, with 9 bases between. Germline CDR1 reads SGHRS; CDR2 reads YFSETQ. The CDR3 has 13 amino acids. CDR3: CASSLELESEAFF. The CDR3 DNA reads TGCGCCAGCAGCTTGGAATTGGAGTCTGAAGCTTTCTTT.

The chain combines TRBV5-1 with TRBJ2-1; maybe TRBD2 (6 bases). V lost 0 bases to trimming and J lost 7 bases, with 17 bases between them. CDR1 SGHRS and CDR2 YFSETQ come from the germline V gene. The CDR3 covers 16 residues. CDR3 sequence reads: CASSLDAGWMKNEQFF. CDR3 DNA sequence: TGCGCCAGCAGCTTGGATGCGGGGTGGATGAAAAATGAGCAGTTCTTC.

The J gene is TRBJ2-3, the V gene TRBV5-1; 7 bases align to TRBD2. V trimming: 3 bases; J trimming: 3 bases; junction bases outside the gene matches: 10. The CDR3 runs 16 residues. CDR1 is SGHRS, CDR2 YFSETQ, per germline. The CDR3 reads CASSSLGRGRTDTQYF. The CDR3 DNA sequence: TGCGCCAGCAGCTCTTTAGGGCGGGGGAGGACAGATACGCAGTATTTT.

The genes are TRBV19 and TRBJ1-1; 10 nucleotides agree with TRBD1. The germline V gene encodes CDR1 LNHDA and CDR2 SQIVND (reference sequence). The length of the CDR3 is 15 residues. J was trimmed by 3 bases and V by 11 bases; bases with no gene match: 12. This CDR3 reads CAFQAGTGVHTEAFF. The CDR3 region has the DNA TGTGCCTTTCAAGCCGGGACAGGGGTTCACACTGAAGCTTTCTTT.

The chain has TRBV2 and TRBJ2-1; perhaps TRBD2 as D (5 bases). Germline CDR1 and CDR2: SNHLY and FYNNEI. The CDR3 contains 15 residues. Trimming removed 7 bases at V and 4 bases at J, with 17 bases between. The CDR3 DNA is TGTGCCAGCAAACAAATACGGGATGGGTACAATGAGCAGTTCTTC. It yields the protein CASKQIRDGYNEQFF.

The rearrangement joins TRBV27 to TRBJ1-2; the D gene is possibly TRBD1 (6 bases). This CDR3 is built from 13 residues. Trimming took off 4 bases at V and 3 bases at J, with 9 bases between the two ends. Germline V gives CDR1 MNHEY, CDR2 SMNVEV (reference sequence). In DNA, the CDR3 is TGTGCCAGCAGTTCCTCAGGGGACTATGGCTACACCTTC. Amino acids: CASSSSGDYGYTF.

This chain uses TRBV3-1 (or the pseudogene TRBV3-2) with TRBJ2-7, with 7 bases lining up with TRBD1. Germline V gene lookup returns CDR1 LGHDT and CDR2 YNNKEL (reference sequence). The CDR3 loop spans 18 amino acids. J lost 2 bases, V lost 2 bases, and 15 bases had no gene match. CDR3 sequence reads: CASSQMRVTGQFTYEQYF. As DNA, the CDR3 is TGTGCCAGCAGCCAAATGAGGGTGACGGGACAGTTTACCTACGAGCAGTACTTC.

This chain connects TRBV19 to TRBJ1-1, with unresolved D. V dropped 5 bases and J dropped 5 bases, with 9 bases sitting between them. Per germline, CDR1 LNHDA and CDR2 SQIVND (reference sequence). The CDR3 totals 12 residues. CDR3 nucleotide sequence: TGTGCCAGTAGTGGGAGAAGGACTGAAGCTTTCTTT. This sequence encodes CASSGRRTEAFF. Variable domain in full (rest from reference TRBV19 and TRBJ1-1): DGGITQSPKYLFRKEGQNVTLSCEQNLNHDAMYWYRQDPGQGLRLIYYSQIVNDFQKGDIAEGYSVSREKKESFPLTVTSAQKNPTAFYLCASSGRRTEAFFGQGTRLTVV.

For the CDR3, the DNA is TGTGCCAGCAGTTTCCTTGGCGGGCACTACGAGCAGTACTTC. It yields the protein CASSFLGGHYEQYF. The V and J genes are TRBV28 and TRBJ2-7, with D possibly being TRBD2 (5 bases). CDR1 and CDR2 (germline): MDHEN, SYDVKM. CDR3 length: 14 residues. The V end was cut by 3 bases, the J end by 3 bases, with 12 bases between.

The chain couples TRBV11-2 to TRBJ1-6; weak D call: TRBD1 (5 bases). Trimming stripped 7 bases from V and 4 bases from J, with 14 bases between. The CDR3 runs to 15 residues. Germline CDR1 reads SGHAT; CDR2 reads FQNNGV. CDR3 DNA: TGTGCCAGCAAACCCCTTAGGGGATATAATTCACCCCTCCACTTT. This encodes CASKPLRGYNSPLHF.

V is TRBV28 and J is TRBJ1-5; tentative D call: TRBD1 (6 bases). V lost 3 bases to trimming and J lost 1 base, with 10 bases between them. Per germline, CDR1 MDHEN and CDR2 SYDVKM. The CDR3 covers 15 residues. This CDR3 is CASSLWDTSNQPQHF. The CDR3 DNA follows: TGTGCCAGCAGTTTGTGGGACACGAGCAATCAGCCCCAGCATTTT.

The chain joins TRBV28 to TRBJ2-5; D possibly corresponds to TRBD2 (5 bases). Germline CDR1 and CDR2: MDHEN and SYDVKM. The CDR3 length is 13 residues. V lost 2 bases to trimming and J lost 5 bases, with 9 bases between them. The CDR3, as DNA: TGTGCCAGCAGTTTAAACGGGGTGGAGACCCAGTACTTC. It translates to CASSLNGVETQYF.

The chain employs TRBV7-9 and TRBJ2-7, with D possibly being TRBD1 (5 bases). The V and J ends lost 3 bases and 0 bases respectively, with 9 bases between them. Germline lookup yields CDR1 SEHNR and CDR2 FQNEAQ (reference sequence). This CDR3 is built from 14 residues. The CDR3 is CASSFNRPSYEQYF. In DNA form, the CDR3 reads TGTGCCAGCAGCTTTAACAGGCCCTCCTACGAGCAGTACTTC.

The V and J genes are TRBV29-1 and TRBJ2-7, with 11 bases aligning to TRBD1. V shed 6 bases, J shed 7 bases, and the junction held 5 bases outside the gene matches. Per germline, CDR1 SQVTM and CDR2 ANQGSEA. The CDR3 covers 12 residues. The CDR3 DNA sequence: TGCAGCGTGCGGGACAGGGGGATAGAGCAGTACTTC. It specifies CSVRDRGIEQYF.